One sample yielded the 10 T cell receptor beta chains listed below, sequenced in a study of regulatory T cells in long-lasting Graves disease. The time point here: newly diagnosed GD, antithyroid drugs for less than 3 months. PBMC-derived RNA was used for the TCR library. The authors built TCR beta libraries using iRepertoire HTBI primers and Arm-PCR of CDR3 regions. TCRdb re-analysed the multiplex PCR reads in MiXCR, keeping a single row per CDR3 protein. The data hold some 500,000 distinct CDR3 sequences, with roughly 14% observed a single time. These data were also filed under a second study, of T cells in Graves' hyperthyroidism and ophthalmopathy.

The sequencing here drew on peripheral blood mononuclear cells (PBMCs), taken at new diagnosis, from a patient treated with antithyroid drugs. These receptors originate from a man younger than 45 with Graves disease.

This chain joins TRBV20-1 and TRBJ2-1; a weak D match, TRBD1 (6 bases). This CDR3 comprises 15 residues. The V end lost 0 bases, the J end lost 7 bases, and 16 bases lay between the germline ends. The germline V gene has CDR1 DFQATT and CDR2 SNEGSKA (reference sequence). CDR3 loop: CSARDTGSTTNEQFF. The CDR3 bases are TGCAGTGCTAGAGATACAGGGTCGACTACGAATGAGCAGTTCTTC.

This clonotype was observed many times. V and J are TRBV12-5 and TRBJ1-2, with D perhaps TRBD1 (6 bases). V was shortened by 1 base and J by 6 bases, with 9 bases between the two germline ends. Germline CDR1 is LGHNT and CDR2 is FRNRAP. The CDR3 runs to 13 residues. Here the CDR3 DNA reads TGTGCTAGTGGTTTGGCGGACAGAGATGGCTACACCTTC. This encodes CASGLADRDGYTF.

CDR3 sequence: CASSLGSYAGVGNTIYF. In nucleotides, the CDR3 is TGCGCCAGCAGCTTGGGATCGTATGCAGGGGTTGGAAACACCATATATTTT. V and J are TRBV5-1 and TRBJ1-3; possibly TRBD1 for D (6 bases). The V gene lost 0 bases and the J gene lost 3 bases, with 16 bases spanning the gap. CDR1 and CDR2 from the germline V gene are SGHRS and YFSETQ. The CDR3 has 17 residues.

This clonotype was seen more than once but under ten times. The rearrangement joins TRBV5-1 to TRBJ2-3; TRBD1 matches 7 bases. Germline-derived CDR1 and CDR2 are SGHRS and YFSETQ. J gave up 0 bases and V 4 bases, and 8 bases lay outside the gene matches. CDR3 length equals 16 residues. The CDR3 is CASSRGTGASTDTQYF. The CDR3 DNA reads as TGCGCCAGCAGCCGGGGAACAGGGGCTAGCACAGATACGCAGTATTTT.

This clonotype has a count of ten or more. V usage is TRBV5-1 and J usage is TRBJ2-1; 8 nucleotides line up with TRBD1. The CDR3 runs 14 residues. Trimming removed 0 bases from V and 8 bases from J; junction bases left unmatched: 4. Germline loops: CDR1 SGHRS, CDR2 YFSETQ. The CDR3 here is CASSLAGGIDEQFF. The DNA of the CDR3 is TGCGCCAGCAGCTTGGCAGGGGGCATCGATGAGCAGTTCTTC.

This clonotype was found a few times. CDR3 protein: CASRLTANYGYTF. The CDR3 DNA sequence: TGTGCCAGCAGACTGACAGCTAACTATGGCTACACCTTC. The chain links TRBV5-4 to TRBJ1-2, with a tentative D call TRBD1 (5 bases). The germline gives CDR1 SGHNT, CDR2 YYREEE (reference sequence). V lost 5 bases and J lost 0, with 8 bases in between. The CDR3 length is 13 residues.

This clonotype was seen many times. The chain combines TRBV2 with TRBJ1-4; possibly TRBD1 for D (5 bases). V was shortened by 5 bases and J by 8 bases, with 6 bases between the two germline ends. Germline CDR1 and CDR2: SNHLY and FYNNEI. The CDR3 sequence is 11 residues long. The CDR3 sequence: CASSRDEKLFF. CDR3 DNA: TGTGCCAGCAGTCGGGACGAAAAACTGTTTTTT.

Comment on this clonotype: A much larger clone lies one base from this, so it may be a read error. The conserved final phenylalanine or tryptophan is absent from the CDR3, which likely points to a read error. The chain couples TRBV19 to TRBJ1-5; D is possibly TRBD1 (5 bases). The CDR3 loop spans 18 amino acids. The ends were cut back, 3 bases at V and 7 bases at J, with 25 bases in the middle. CDR1 and CDR2 from the germline V gene are LNHDA and SQIVND (reference sequence). CDR3 in amino acids: CASSMTRVAGRALQPQHL. CDR3 sequence (DNA): TGTGCCAGTAGTATGACCAGGGTAGCCGGGAGGGCACTGCAGCCCCAGCATCTT.

This clonotype occurred a few times. The rearrangement uses TRBV11-3 and TRBJ2-1; 11 bases agree with TRBD2. CDR3 size: 18 residues. Germline CDR1 SGHNT, CDR2 YENEEA. V shed 1 base, J shed 8 bases, and the junction held 13 bases outside the gene matches. The DNA for the CDR3 is TGTGCCAGCAGCTTAGCCGTTACTAGCGGGAGTTTAGGCGATGAGCAGTTCTTC. It specifies CASSLAVTSGSLGDEQFF.

The chain is built from TRBV12-3 or TRBV12-4 and TRBJ2-7; the match to TRBD2 covers 8 bases. CDR3 length equals 16 residues. With V trimmed by 0 bases and J by 1 base, 5 bases remained unmatched. CDR3 nucleotides: TGTGCCAGCAGTTTAGCGCCGGCGGGAGGATCCTACGAGCAGTACTTC. Amino acids: CASSLAPAGGSYEQYF.